This entry is about one TCR beta chain. Its antigen remains unknown. At one of its ends the junction is not consistent with the germline gene, which may arise from a read error. Assay: immunoSEQ multiplex PCR; the TCRdb copy retains only in-frame clones and omits some. The sample lists about 47,000 clones, about 95% seen once, with roughly 1.4% in the top ten. This sample stems from a study of graft-versus-host responses after intestinal transplantation. In the study overall: Every one of the recipients received anti-thymocyte globulin induction and afterwards took tacrolimus and steroids for about 3 years. Study findings and constraints: Circulating GvH clone levels at their peak were associated with HvG declines (early post-transplant). There were GvH clones found in recipient marrow, and some of them appeared first in ileum or blood. High graft-versus-host to host-versus-graft clonal ratios were found in allografts of patients who had graft-donor T cell macrochimerism.

Germline V lookup: CDR1 LGHNT, CDR2 FRNRAP. There are 13 residues in the CDR3. The receptor was isolated from a human patient who received an intestinal transplant, so some T cells may come from the graft donor. This rearrangement joins TRBV12-5 to TRBJ2-2; 7 positions match TRBD2. The material sequenced was PBMCs, taken about 350 days after intestinal transplant. CDR3: CAVGGGDTGELFF. CDR3 coding DNA: TGCGCGGTGGGGGGGGGTGACACCGGGGAGCTGTTTTTT.